This T cell receptor beta chain came from a study of CD8 T cells in Susac syndrome. Study-level information: Active disease was present in roughly 6 of the sequenced Susac syndrome patients, and remission in fewer than 10. There were Susac syndrome patients who were therapy-naive at blood draw, others on corticosteroids, and others on intravenous immunoglobulin alone. Regarding the study as a whole: An acknowledgment was made by the study that its TCR sequencing and HLA analysis involved relatively few individuals.

RNA was extracted with the RNeasy kit, and a quantity of about 0.45 to 1 ug was reverse transcribed using random hexamers. The amplification used immunoSEQ multiplex PCR on TCR beta CDR3; it spanned 54 Vbeta and 13 Jbeta. TCRdb re-derived calls from the immunoSEQ multiplex PCR reads in MiXCR, one entry per CDR3 protein. The sample shows approximately 190,000 distinct CDR3 sequences, approximately 94% of them seen only once. CDR3 size: 13 residues. Germline CDR1 is KGHDR and CDR2 is SFDVKD. Trimming pared 4 bases from V and 5 bases from J, leaving 10 bases between. Of note for this clonotype: The antigen is not known.

The chain couples TRBV24-1 to TRBJ2-5; D is uncertain. The TCR originated in a human donor with Susac syndrome. Sample: CD4+ T cells from PBMCs. This chain's CDR3 is CATSEPLSETQYF. CDR3 DNA: TGTGCCACCAGTGAACCATTGTCGGAGACCCAGTACTTC.